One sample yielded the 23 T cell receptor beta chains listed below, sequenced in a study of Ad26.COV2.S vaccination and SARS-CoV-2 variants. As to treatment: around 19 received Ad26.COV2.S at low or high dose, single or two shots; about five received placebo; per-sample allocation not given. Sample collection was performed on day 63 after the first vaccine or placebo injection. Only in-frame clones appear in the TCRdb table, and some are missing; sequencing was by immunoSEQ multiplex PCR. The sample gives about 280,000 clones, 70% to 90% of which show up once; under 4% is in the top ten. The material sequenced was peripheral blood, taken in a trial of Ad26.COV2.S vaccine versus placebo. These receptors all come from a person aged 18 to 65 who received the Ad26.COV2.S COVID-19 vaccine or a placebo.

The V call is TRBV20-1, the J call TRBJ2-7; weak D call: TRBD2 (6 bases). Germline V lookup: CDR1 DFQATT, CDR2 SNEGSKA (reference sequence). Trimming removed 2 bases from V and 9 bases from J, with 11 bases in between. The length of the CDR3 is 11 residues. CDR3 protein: CSARRSSAQYF. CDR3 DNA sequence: TGCAGTGCTAGAAGGTCTAGCGCGCAGTACTTC.

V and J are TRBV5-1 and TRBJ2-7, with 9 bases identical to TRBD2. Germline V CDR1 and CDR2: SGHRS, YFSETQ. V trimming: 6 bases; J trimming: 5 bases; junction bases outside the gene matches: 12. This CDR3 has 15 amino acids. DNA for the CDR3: TGCGCCAGCACCCTCTTGGGACTAGCAGGCGACGAGCAGTACTTC. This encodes CASTLLGLAGDEQYF.

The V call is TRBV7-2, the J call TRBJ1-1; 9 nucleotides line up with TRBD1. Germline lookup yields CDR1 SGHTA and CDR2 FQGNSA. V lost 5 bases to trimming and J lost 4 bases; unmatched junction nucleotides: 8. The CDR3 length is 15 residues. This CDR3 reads CASSTQQGAGTEAFF. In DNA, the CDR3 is TGTGCCAGCAGCACCCAACAGGGGGCAGGCACTGAAGCTTTCTTT. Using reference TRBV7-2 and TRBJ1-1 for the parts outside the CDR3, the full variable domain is GAGVSQSPSNKVTEKGKDVELRCDPISGHTALYWYRQSLGQGLEFLIYFQGNSAPDKSGLPSDRFSAERTGGSVSTLTIQRTQQEDSAVYLCASSTQQGAGTEAFFGQGTRLTVV.

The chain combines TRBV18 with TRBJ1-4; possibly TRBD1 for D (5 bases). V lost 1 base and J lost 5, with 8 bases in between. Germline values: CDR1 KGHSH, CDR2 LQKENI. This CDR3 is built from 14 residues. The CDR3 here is CASSPRTQNEKLFF. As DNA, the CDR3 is TGTGCCAGCTCACCACGGACACAGAATGAAAAACTGTTTTTT.

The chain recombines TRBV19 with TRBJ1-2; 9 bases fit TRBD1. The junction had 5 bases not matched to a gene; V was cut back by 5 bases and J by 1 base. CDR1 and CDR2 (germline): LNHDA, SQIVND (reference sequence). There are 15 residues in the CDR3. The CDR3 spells CASSSGTGLNYGYTF. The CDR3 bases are TGTGCCAGTAGTTCCGGGACAGGGCTTAACTATGGCTACACCTTC.

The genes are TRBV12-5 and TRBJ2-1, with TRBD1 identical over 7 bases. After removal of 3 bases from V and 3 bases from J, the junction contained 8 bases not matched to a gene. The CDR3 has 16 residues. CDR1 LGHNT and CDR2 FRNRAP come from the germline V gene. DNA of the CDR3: TGTGCTAGTGGTTTCTTCCTCCGGGACAGCTACAATGAGCAGTTCTTC. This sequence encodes CASGFFLRDSYNEQFF.

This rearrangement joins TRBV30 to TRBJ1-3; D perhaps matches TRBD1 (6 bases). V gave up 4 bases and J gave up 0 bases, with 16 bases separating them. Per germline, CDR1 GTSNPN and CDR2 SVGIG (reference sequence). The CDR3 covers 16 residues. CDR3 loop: CAWTRVGGASGNTIYF. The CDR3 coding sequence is TGTGCCTGGACTCGGGTTGGGGGGGCCTCTGGAAACACCATATATTTT.

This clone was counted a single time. As DNA, the CDR3 is TGTGCCAGTAGTAGGTTGAGTTGGGGGACCCCGAACACCGGGGAGCTGTTTTTT. The encoded protein is CASSRLSWGTPNTGELFF. This sequence joins TRBV19 and TRBJ2-2; D possibly matches TRBD1 or TRBD2 (5 bases each). CDR1 and CDR2 from the germline V gene are LNHDA and SQIVND (reference sequence). V was clipped by 4 bases and J by 0 bases, with 18 bases between them. The CDR3 is 18 amino acids.

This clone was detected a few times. CDR3 loop: CASSAPQGEVQKQYF. Here the CDR3 DNA reads TGTGCCAGCAGCGCCCCCCAGGGGGAGGTCCAGAAGCAGTATTTT. The chain joins TRBV2 to TRBJ2-3, with a possible D match to TRBD1 (7 bases). The length of the CDR3 is 15 residues. V was pared by 6 bases and J by 11 bases, with 24 bases between. The germline gives CDR1 SNHLY, CDR2 FYNNEI.

The CDR3 loop is CASCQGAGANVLTF. CDR3 coding DNA: TGTGCCAGCTGTCAGGGGGCTGGGGCCAACGTCCTGACTTTC. The chain recombines TRBV6-5 with TRBJ2-6; 7 bases line up with TRBD1. The V and J ends lost 8 bases and 2 bases, in that order; junction bases with no gene match: 3. This CDR3 contains 14 residues. Germline loops: CDR1 MNHEY, CDR2 SVGAGI.

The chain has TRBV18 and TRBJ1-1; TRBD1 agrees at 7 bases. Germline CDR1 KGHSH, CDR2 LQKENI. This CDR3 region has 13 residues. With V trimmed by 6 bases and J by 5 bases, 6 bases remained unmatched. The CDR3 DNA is TGTGCCAGCTCCAGGACAGGTCAGACTGAAGCTTTCTTT. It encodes CASSRTGQTEAFF.

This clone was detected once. The CDR3 DNA follows: TGCGCCAGCAGCTTGGGTTCGAATACGGGGGTTAACGAGCAGTACTTC. This sequence encodes CASSLGSNTGVNEQYF. The J gene is TRBJ2-7, the V gene TRBV5-1; D perhaps matches TRBD2 (6 bases). V shed 0 bases and J shed 5 bases, with 18 bases lying between them. This CDR3 comprises 16 residues. Germline values: CDR1 SGHRS, CDR2 YFSETQ.

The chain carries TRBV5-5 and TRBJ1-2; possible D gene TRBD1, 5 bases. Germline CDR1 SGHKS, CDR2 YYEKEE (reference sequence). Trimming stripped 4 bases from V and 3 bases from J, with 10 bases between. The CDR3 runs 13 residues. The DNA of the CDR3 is TGTGCCAGCAGCCCCAGGGCGGACTATGGCTACACCTTC. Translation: CASSPRADYGYTF.

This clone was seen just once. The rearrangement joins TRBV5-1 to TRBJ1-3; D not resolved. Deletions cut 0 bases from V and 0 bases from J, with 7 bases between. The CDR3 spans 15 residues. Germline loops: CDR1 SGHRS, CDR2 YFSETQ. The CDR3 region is CASSLESSSGNTIYF. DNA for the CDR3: TGCGCCAGCAGCTTGGAGAGCAGCTCTGGAAACACCATATATTTT.

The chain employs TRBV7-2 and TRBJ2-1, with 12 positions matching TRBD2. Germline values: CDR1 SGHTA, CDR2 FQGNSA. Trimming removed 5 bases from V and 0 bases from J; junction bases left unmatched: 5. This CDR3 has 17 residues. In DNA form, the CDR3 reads TGTGCCAGCAGCAAAACTAGCGGGGGGCTCTCCTACAATGAGCAGTTCTTC. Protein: CASSKTSGGLSYNEQFF.

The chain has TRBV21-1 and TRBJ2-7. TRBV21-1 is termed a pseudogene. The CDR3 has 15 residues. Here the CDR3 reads CASSKACEPAYEQYF. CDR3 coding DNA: TGTGCCAGCAGCAAAGCCTGCGAACCGGCTTACGAGCAGTACTTC.

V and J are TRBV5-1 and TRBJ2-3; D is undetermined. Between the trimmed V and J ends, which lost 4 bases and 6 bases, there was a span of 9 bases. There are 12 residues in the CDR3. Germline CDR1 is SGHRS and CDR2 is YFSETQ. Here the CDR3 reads CASSHLGDTQYF. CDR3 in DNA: TGCGCCAGCAGCCACCTGGGGGATACGCAGTATTTT.

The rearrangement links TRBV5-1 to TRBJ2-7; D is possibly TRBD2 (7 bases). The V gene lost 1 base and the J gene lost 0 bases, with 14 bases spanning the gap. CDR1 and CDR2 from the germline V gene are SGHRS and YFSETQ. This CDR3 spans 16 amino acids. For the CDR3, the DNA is TGCGCCAGCAGCTTGTACCCCCGGGGGGCCTCCTACGAGCAGTACTTC. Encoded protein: CASSLYPRGASYEQYF.

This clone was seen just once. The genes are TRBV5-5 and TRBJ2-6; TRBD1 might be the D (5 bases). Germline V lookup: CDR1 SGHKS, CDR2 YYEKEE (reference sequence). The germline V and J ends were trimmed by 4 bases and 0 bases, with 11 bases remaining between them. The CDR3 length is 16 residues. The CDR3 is CASSLGPLSGANVLTF. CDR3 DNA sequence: TGTGCCAGCAGCCTGGGGCCTCTCTCTGGGGCCAACGTCCTGACTTTC. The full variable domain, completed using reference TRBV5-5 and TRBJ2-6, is DAGVTQSPTHLIKTRGQQVTLRCSPISGHKSVSWYQQVLGQGPQFIFQYYEKEERGRGNFPDRFSARQFPNYSSELNVNALLLGDSALYLCASSLGPLSGANVLTFGAGSRLTVL.

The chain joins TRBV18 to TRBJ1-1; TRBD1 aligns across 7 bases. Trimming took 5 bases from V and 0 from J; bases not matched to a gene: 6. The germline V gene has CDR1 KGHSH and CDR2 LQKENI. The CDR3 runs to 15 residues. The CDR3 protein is CASSGTDPMNTEAFF. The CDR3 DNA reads TGTGCCAGCTCAGGGACAGATCCTATGAACACTGAAGCTTTCTTT.

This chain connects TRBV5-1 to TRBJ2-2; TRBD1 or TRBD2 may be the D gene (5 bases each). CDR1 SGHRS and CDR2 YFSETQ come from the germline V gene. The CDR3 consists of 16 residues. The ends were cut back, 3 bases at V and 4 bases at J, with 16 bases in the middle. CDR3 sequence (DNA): TGCGCCAGCAGCTCATTCGGGGCGTTGGGCACCGGGGAGCTGTTTTTT. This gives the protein CASSSFGALGTGELFF.

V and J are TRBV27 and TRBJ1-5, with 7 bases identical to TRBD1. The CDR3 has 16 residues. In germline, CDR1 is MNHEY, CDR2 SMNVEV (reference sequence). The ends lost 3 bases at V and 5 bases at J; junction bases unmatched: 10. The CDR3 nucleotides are TGTGCCAGCAGTTTTTCGGCAGGGGGAAGGGATCAGCCCCAGCATTTT. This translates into CASSFSAGGRDQPQHF.

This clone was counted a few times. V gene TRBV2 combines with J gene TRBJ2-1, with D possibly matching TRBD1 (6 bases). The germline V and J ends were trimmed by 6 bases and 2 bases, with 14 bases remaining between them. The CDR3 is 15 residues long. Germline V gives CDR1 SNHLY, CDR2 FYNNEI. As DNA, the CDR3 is TGTGCCAGCAGGATCTACAGGGTAACCTACAATGAGCAGTTCTTC. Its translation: CASRIYRVTYNEQFF.